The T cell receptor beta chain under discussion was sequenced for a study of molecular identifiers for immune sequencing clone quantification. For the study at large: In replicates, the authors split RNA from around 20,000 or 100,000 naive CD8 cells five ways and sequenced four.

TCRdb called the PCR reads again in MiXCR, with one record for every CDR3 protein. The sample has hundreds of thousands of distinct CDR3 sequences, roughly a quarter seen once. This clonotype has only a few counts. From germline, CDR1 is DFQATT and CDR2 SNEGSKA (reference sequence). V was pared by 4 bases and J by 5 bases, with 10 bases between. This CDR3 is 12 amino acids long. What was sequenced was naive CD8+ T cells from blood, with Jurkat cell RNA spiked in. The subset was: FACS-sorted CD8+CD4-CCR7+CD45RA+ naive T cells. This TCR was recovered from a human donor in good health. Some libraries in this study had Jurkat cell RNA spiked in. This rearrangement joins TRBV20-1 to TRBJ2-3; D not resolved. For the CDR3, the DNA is TGCAGTGCTACCCATATAGTAGATACGCAGTATTTT. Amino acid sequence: CSATHIVDTQYF.